The rows below give T cell receptor beta chains drawn from one sample of a study of blood T cell repertoires in COVID-19. The protocol was immunoSEQ multiplex PCR, while the TCRdb copy is restricted to in-frame clones and leaves out a portion. The sample has around 400,000 clones; over 75% are singletons. Sequencing was performed on peripheral blood. The receptors here all came from a woman aged 55-75 years with COVID-19, enrolled during active disease. Both conserved end residues are part of each CDR3. Each record gives: V gene, D gene, clone size, J gene, CDR3 DNA, CDR3 protein. D genes are given only for firm matches. Clone size, where shown, is once, few, many, or a class for clones that have expanded.

TRBV28	.	.	TRBJ1-5	TGTGCCAGCAGATATGACAGAAATAGCAATCAGCCCCAGCATTTT	CASRYDRNSNQPQHF
TRBV7-2	.	.	TRBJ1-6	TGTGCCAGCAGCTTCGTGGGGCCGAATTCACCCCTCCACTTT	CASSFVGPNSPLHF
TRBV5-1	.	few	TRBJ2-3	TGCGCCAGCAGCCCGGGCTGGGGCCAGGTAGATACGCAGTATTTT	CASSPGWGQVDTQYF
TRBV24-1	.	.	TRBJ1-2	TGTGCCACCAGTAAAGACATTAACTATGGCTACACCTTC	CATSKDINYGYTF
TRBV30	.	.	TRBJ2-7	TGTGCCTGGAGTGTAAGACTGATCTACGAGCAGTACTTC	CAWSVRLIYEQYF
TRBV29-1	.	few	TRBJ1-1	TGCAGCGTTGCGAGGGGGTCTGAAGCTTTCTTT	CSVARGSEAFF
TRBV18	TRBD1	.	TRBJ1-5	TGTGCCAGCTCATCGACAGGGGAGGGTGGCAATCAGCCCCAGCATTTT	CASSSTGEGGNQPQHF
TRBV20-1	TRBD1	.	TRBJ1-4	TGCAGTGCTAGTAAAGGACAGGGGGTTACAAGATATAGTGAAAAACTGTTTTTT	CSASKGQGVTRYSEKLFF
TRBV7-2	TRBD1	.	TRBJ1-2	TGTGCCAGCAGCTACTCCGGGACAGGGGATGGCTACACCTTC	CASSYSGTGDGYTF
TRBV4-1	.	.	TRBJ1-4	TGCGCCAGCAGCACGGAGGAGGGGAGGGCAACTAATGAAAAACTGTTTTTT	CASSTEEGRATNEKLFF
TRBV5-1	.	.	TRBJ1-3	TGCGCCAGCAGCACCGAGCACAGGGAAGCTGGAAACACCATATATTTT	CASSTEHREAGNTIYF
TRBV7-9	TRBD1	.	TRBJ1-6	TGTGCCAGCAGCGGGGGGACAGGGCGAGAGTCACCCCTCCACTTT	CASSGGTGRESPLHF
TRBV6-5	.	.	TRBJ1-2	TGTGCCAGCAGTTACTCGCCGGGGGGCTACACCTTC	CASSYSPGGYTF
TRBV19	.	.	TRBJ1-5	TGTGCCAGTAGTCTGGGGGGTCAGCCCCAGCATTTT	CASSLGGQPQHF
TRBV12-5	TRBD1	.	TRBJ1-1	TGTGCTAGTGGTCAAAGGGGGCGGGTCACTGAAGCTTTCTTT	CASGQRGRVTEAFF
TRBV5-6	TRBD1	.	TRBJ2-2	TGTGCCAGCAGCCGGACAGGCCTGAACACCGGGGAGCTGTTTTTT	CASSRTGLNTGELFF
TRBV27	.	.	TRBJ2-5	TGTGCCAGCAGTCAGGCCTCGGCTGTGTATTTAGAGACCCAGTACTTC	CASSQASAVYLETQYF